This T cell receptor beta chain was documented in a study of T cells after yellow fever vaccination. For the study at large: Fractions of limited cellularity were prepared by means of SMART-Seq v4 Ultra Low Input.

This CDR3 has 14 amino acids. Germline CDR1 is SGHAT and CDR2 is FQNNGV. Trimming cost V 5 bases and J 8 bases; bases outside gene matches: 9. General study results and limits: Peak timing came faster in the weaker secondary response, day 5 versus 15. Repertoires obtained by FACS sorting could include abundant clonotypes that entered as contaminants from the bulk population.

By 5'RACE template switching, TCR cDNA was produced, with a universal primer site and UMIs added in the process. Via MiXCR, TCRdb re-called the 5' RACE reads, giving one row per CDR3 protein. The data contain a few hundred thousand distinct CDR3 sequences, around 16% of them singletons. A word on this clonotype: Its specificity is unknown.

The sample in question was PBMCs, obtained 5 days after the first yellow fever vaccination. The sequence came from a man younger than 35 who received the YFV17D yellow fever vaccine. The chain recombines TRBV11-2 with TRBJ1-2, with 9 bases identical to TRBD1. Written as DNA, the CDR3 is TGTGCCAGCAGCCCATTAGGACAGGGGTTAGGCTACACCTTC. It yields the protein CASSPLGQGLGYTF.